This T cell receptor beta chain comes out of a study of blood T cell repertoires in COVID-19. Across the whole study: Material from acute and convalescent COVID-19 was sourced from the United States, Italy and Spain. T cells, B-cell-depleted T cells, or PBMCs supplied cDNA or gDNA.

Original handling: How many nucleated cells were present was estimated from reference gene primer amplification. Method: immunoSEQ multiplex PCR; TCRdb's copy keeps in-frame clones and lacks some. V and J calls and clone size are copied from that table; D and trimming were computed from the DNA. In the table there are fewer than 150,000 clones, approximately 84% of which are singletons. What was sequenced was peripheral blood. The sequence derives from a woman between 50 and 59 years old who had recovered from COVID-19.

CDR3 bases: TGTGCCAGCAGCGTAGGCCGTGGCACCTACAATGAGCAGTTCTTC. It yields the protein CASSVGRGTYNEQFF. V and J are TRBV9 and TRBJ2-1; no clear D. The CDR3 runs 15 residues. Trimming removed 0 bases at V and 2 bases at J, with 9 bases between. Germline CDR1 reads SGDLS; CDR2 reads YYNGEE. The entire variable domain, with the rest obtained from reference TRBV9 and TRBJ2-1, is as follows: DSGVTQTPKHLITATGQRVTLRCSPRSGDLSVYWYQQSLDQGLQFLIQYYNGEERAKGNILERFSAQQFPDLHSELNLSSLELGDSALYFCASSVGRGTYNEQFFGPGTRLTVL.